In its sample, the clone carrying this T cell receptor (beta chain) was seen many times. Antigen: not known. Germline V gene data show CDR1 as LGHDT and CDR2 as YNNKEL (reference sequence). V was pared by 0 bases and J by 2 bases, with 8 bases between. The length of the CDR3 is 15 residues. The sample belongs to a study of T-cell reconstitution after alpha-beta-depleted transplantation in children. Broader study findings: Counts and diversity of T cells one year after transplant came mostly from newly produced T cells.

For TCRbeta, the library was prepared with unique molecular identifiers. TCRdb re-called the PCR reads through MiXCR, storing one row per CDR3 protein. Of 500,000 or so distinct CDR3 sequences listed, more than 9.5% are singletons. Specimen: PBMCs, mostly from graft donor cells, collected 180 days after TCRalphabeta/CD19-depleted stem cell transplant. The sequence was obtained from a female patient aged 2 to 10 who had a stem cell transplant for aplastic anemia, so the T cells may come from the graft donor. The V call is TRBV3-1, the J call TRBJ1-3; D not certain. CDR3: CASSQEQLTGNTIYF. The DNA for the CDR3 is TGTGCCAGCAGCCAAGAGCAGCTAACTGGAAACACCATATATTTT.